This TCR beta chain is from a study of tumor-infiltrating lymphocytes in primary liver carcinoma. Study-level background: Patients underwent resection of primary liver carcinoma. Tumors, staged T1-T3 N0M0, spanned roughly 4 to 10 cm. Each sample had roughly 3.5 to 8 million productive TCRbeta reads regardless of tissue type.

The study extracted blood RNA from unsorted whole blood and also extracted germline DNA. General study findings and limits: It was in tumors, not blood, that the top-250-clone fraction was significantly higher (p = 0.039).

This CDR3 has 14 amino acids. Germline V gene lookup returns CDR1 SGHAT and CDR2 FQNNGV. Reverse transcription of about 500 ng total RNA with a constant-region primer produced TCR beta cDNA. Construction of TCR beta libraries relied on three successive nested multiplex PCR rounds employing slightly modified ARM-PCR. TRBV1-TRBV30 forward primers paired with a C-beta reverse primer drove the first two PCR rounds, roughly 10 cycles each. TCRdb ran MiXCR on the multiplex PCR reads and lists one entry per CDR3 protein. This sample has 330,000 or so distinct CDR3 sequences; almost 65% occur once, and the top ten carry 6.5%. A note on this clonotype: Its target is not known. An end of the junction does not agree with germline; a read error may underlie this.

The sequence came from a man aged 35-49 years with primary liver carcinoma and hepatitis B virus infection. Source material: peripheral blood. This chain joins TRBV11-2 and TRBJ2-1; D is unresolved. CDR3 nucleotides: TGTCCCAGCAGTTCAGTGGGCCCTGGGAATGAGCAGTTCTTC. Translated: CPSSSVGPGNEQFF.